What follows are 24 T cell receptor beta chains derived from one specimen sequenced in a study of cytomegalovirus exposure and HLA in healthy donors (TCRdb year 2017). Library prep was done by the immunoSEQ multiplex PCR assay. The multiplex PCR relied on a mix of 60 forward primers for TCR Vbeta segments and 13 reverse primers for TCR Jbeta segments. TCRdb re-hosts the immuneACCESS table, in-frame sequences only. Its copies lack some clones; in the studies checked, an unresolved V gene accounts for under half of them, and the cause for the rest is not known. Recorded for this sample are roughly 100,000 clones; around four fifths of them occurred a single time. 3% to 4% of the sample is in the top ten clones. Sequencing input: PBMCs. These receptors came from a woman aged 35 to 49 in good health and CMV-seronegative.

This clone was recorded only once. This rearrangement joins TRBV18 to TRBJ2-2, with a tentative D call TRBD2 (5 bases). The germline V gene encodes CDR1 KGHSH and CDR2 LQKENI. V was pared by 6 bases and J by 6 bases, with 8 bases between. The CDR3 sequence is 12 residues long. CDR3 loop: CASSLEAGELFF. The DNA for the CDR3 is TGTGCCAGCTCTCTGGAGGCCGGGGAGCTGTTTTTT. Full variable domain (rest looked up from reference TRBV18 and TRBJ2-2): NAGVMQNPRHLVRRRGQEARLRCSPMKGHSHVYWYRQLPEEGLKFMVYLQKENIIDESGMPKERFSAEFPKEGPSILRIQQVVRGDSAAYFCASSLEAGELFFGEGSRLTVL.

V is TRBV6-5 and J is TRBJ1-1; 7 bases align to TRBD1. CDR3 length: 15 residues. Looked up from germline, CDR1 is MNHEY and CDR2 is SVGAGI. V lost 6 bases and J lost 0; bases outside the gene matches: 7. The CDR3 here is CASRSGTAMNTEAFF. The CDR3 DNA is TGTGCCAGCAGATCCGGGACAGCCATGAACACTGAAGCTTTCTTT.

In its sample, this clone was seen once. This rearrangement joins TRBV5-1 to TRBJ1-1; possible D gene TRBD1, 5 bases. Germline CDR1 and CDR2: SGHRS and YFSETQ. Trimming stripped 0 bases from V and 2 bases from J, with 11 bases between. The CDR3 has 15 residues. CDR3 DNA: TGCGCCAGCAGCTTGGTGGGAGGGGCCAACACTGAAGCTTTCTTT. Translation: CASSLVGGANTEAFF.

The chain recombines TRBV4-3 with TRBJ1-2; the D is unclear. The CDR3 runs to 16 residues. Germline assignment: CDR1 LGHNA and CDR2 YSLEER. Trimming took off 0 bases at V and 0 bases at J, with 11 bases between the two ends. CDR3 DNA sequence: TGCGCCAGCAGCCAAGAGGCAAGTGCAGCTAACTATGGCTACACCTTC. Encoded protein: CASSQEASAANYGYTF.

The V gene is TRBV28, the J gene TRBJ2-3; perhaps TRBD1 as D (6 bases). The ends were cut back, 6 bases at V and 1 base at J, with 23 bases in the middle. CDR3 size: 18 residues. The germline gives CDR1 MDHEN, CDR2 SYDVKM. This chain's CDR3 is CASRHPRGIPGGTDTQYF. In nucleotides, the CDR3 is TGTGCCAGCAGACACCCTAGGGGGATCCCCGGGGGCACAGATACGCAGTATTTT. Variable domain in full (rest from reference TRBV28 and TRBJ2-3): DVKVTQSSRYLVKRTGEKVFLECVQDMDHENMFWYRQDPGLGLRLIYFSYDVKMKEKGDIPEGYSVSREKKERFSLILESASTNQTSMYLCASRHPRGIPGGTDTQYFGPGTRLTVL.

The V gene is TRBV5-1, the J gene TRBJ2-1; D unresolved. Trimming left V 0 bases short and J 2 bases short, with 12 bases between. CDR1 and CDR2 (germline): SGHRS, YFSETQ. CDR3 length equals 16 residues. In DNA, the CDR3 is TGCGCCAGCAGCTTGGAATGGGCCCCTCCCTACAATGAGCAGTTCTTC. Translating it yields CASSLEWAPPYNEQFF. Drawing the rest from reference TRBV5-1 and TRBJ2-1, the complete variable domain is KAGVTQTPRYLIKTRGQQVTLSCSPISGHRSVSWYQQTPGQGLQFLFEYFSETQRNKGNFPGRFSGRQFSNSRSEMNVSTLELGDSALYLCASSLEWAPPYNEQFFGPGTRLTVL.

The chain has TRBV18 and TRBJ1-5; 7 nucleotides match TRBD1. The CDR3 is made up of 15 amino acids. CDR1 KGHSH and CDR2 LQKENI come from the germline V gene. V lost 2 bases to trimming and J lost 4 bases; unmatched junction nucleotides: 5. The CDR3 is CASSPAGTDNQPQHF. DNA of the CDR3: TGTGCCAGCTCACCAGCCGGGACAGATAATCAGCCCCAGCATTTT. Full variable domain (outside the CDR3, taken from reference TRBV18 and TRBJ1-5): NAGVMQNPRHLVRRRGQEARLRCSPMKGHSHVYWYRQLPEEGLKFMVYLQKENIIDESGMPKERFSAEFPKEGPSILRIQQVVRGDSAAYFCASSPAGTDNQPQHFGDGTRLSIL.

This clone was counted ten times or more. This sequence joins TRBV6-1 and TRBJ1-1, with D maybe TRBD1 (6 bases). Germline CDR1 reads MNHNS; CDR2 reads SASEGT. Trimming stripped 6 bases from V and 0 bases from J, with 14 bases between. The CDR3 covers 15 residues. CDR3 amino acids: CASSNPGQLNTEAFF. The CDR3 DNA reads TGTGCCAGCAGCAACCCGGGACAACTGAACACTGAAGCTTTCTTT.

This chain connects TRBV28 to TRBJ1-2; 7 bases are a match to TRBD1. With V trimmed by 4 bases and J by 8 bases, 7 bases remained unmatched. Germline V gene data show CDR1 as MDHEN and CDR2 as SYDVKM. The CDR3 runs 13 residues. CDR3: CASSSHDRVGYTF. The CDR3 nucleotides read TGTGCCAGCAGTTCCCACGACAGGGTCGGCTACACCTTC.

In DNA, the CDR3 is TGCGCCAGCAGCTTGGTAGGAGAGGAAGAGACCCAGTACTTC. Translation gives CASSLVGEEETQYF. V usage is TRBV5-1 and J usage is TRBJ2-5; unclear D gene. V gave up 0 bases and J gave up 3 bases, with 9 bases separating them. This CDR3 is built from 14 residues. CDR1 is SGHRS, CDR2 YFSETQ, per germline. Full variable domain (rest looked up from reference TRBV5-1 and TRBJ2-5): KAGVTQTPRYLIKTRGQQVTLSCSPISGHRSVSWYQQTPGQGLQFLFEYFSETQRNKGNFPGRFSGRQFSNSRSEMNVSTLELGDSALYLCASSLVGEEETQYFGPGTRLLVL.

V and J are TRBV5-1 and TRBJ2-3; 7 bases fit TRBD1. Germline assignment: CDR1 SGHRS and CDR2 YFSETQ. V was pared by 3 bases and J by 2 bases, with 6 bases of the junction left unmatched. The CDR3 has 15 amino acids. CDR3 protein: CASSSDRRHTDTQYF. DNA for the CDR3: TGCGCCAGCAGCTCGGACAGGCGGCACACAGATACGCAGTATTTT.

There are a few counts of this clone. This sequence joins TRBV28 and TRBJ2-2; D perhaps matches TRBD2 (6 bases). The V and J ends lost 6 bases and 3 bases respectively, with 14 bases between them. Germline V CDR1 and CDR2: MDHEN, SYDVKM. There are 15 residues in the CDR3. The CDR3 protein is CASRGGTIDTGELFF. The CDR3, as DNA: TGTGCCAGCAGGGGAGGTACTATTGACACCGGGGAGCTGTTTTTT.

By sample share, this clone is medium-sized (0.01 to 0.1%). The V gene is TRBV29-1, the J gene TRBJ2-1, with D perhaps matching TRBD2 (5 bases). Deletions cut 1 base from V and 2 bases from J, with 9 bases between. Germline values: CDR1 SQVTM, CDR2 ANQGSEA. The CDR3 consists of 14 residues. The CDR3 sequence is CSVEGGSTYNEQFF. The CDR3, as DNA: TGCAGCGTTGAAGGAGGGTCCACCTACAATGAGCAGTTCTTC.

The table lists this clone with a count of one. The J gene is TRBJ2-2, the V gene TRBV7-6, with 8 nucleotides matching TRBD1. This CDR3 contains 15 residues. Losses at the gene ends were 1 base for V and 5 bases for J; bases not matched to a gene: 3. Germline loops: CDR1 SGHVS, CDR2 FNYEAQ. CDR3 residues: CASSLGTGNTGELFF. The CDR3 DNA sequence: TGTGCCAGCAGCTTAGGGACAGGGAATACCGGGGAGCTGTTTTTT.

V and J are TRBV6-1 and TRBJ2-7, with TRBD2 as a possible D gene (5 bases). Germline V gives CDR1 MNHNS, CDR2 SASEGT. V was clipped by 3 bases and J by 2 bases, with 14 bases between them. This CDR3 has 15 residues. The CDR3 loop is CASSEGRGITYEQYF. For the CDR3, the DNA is TGTGCCAGCAGTGAGGGAAGAGGGATAACCTACGAGCAGTACTTC.

DNA for the CDR3: TGTGCCAGCAGCTTTAGCGGATTCACAGATACGCAGTATTTT. This gives the protein CASSFSGFTDTQYF. This chain links TRBV7-3 with TRBJ2-3; the D gene is possibly TRBD2 (6 bases). Trimming pared 3 bases from V and 2 bases from J, leaving 9 bases between. The CDR3 is 14 amino acids. Germline V gives CDR1 SGHTA, CDR2 FQGTGA.

The chain employs TRBV30 and TRBJ1-1, with unresolved D. Germline CDR1 reads GTSNPN; CDR2 reads SVGIG (reference sequence). CDR3 length equals 11 residues. The V gene lost 3 bases and the J gene lost 7 bases, with 9 bases spanning the gap. CDR3 nucleotides: TGTGCCTGGAGCTCCCTGTTTGAAGCTTTCTTT. It codes for CAWSSLFEAFF.

The chain employs TRBV19 and TRBJ2-3; 11 bases map to TRBD1. The CDR3 has 14 residues. Germline V gene sequence: CDR1 LNHDA, CDR2 SQIVND (reference sequence). The ends lost 7 bases at V and 4 bases at J; junction bases unmatched: 4. The CDR3 sequence is CASTPGQGADTQYF. The CDR3 DNA follows: TGTGCCAGTACCCCGGGACAGGGGGCAGATACGCAGTATTTT.

The rearrangement uses TRBV9 and TRBJ1-2, with D perhaps matching TRBD1 (6 bases). Germline values: CDR1 SGDLS, CDR2 YYNGEE. This CDR3 comprises 14 residues. Trimming stripped 3 bases from V and 3 bases from J, with 12 bases between. CDR3 region: CASSASGGDYGYTF. The DNA for the CDR3 is TGTGCCAGCAGCGCTTCTGGGGGCGACTATGGCTACACCTTC. Variable domain in full (rest from reference TRBV9 and TRBJ1-2): DSGVTQTPKHLITATGQRVTLRCSPRSGDLSVYWYQQSLDQGLQFLIQYYNGEERAKGNILERFSAQQFPDLHSELNLSSLELGDSALYFCASSASGGDYGYTFGSGTRLTVV.

This rearrangement joins TRBV10-2 to TRBJ1-5; D uncertain. CDR3 length equals 15 residues. Germline CDR1 reads WSHSY; CDR2 reads SAAADI. V lost 3 bases and J 8 bases, leaving 17 bases between the germline ends. CDR3 DNA: TGCGCCAGCAGTGAAAACATCGCCTCGAATAAGCCCCAGCATTTT. Its translation: CASSENIASNKPQHF.

The gene calls are TRBV27 and TRBJ2-3, with no clear D. This CDR3 is built from 16 residues. Germline CDR1 reads MNHEY; CDR2 reads SMNVEV (reference sequence). Trimming removed 3 bases at V and 1 base at J, with 14 bases between. CDR3 loop: CASSLIANPRTDTQYF. As DNA, the CDR3 is TGTGCCAGCAGTTTGATAGCCAACCCCCGCACAGATACGCAGTATTTT.

The genes are TRBV30 and TRBJ1-1; 9 positions match TRBD1. J lost 5 bases, V lost 3 bases, and 10 bases had no gene match. Germline V gene sequence: CDR1 GTSNPN, CDR2 SVGIG (reference sequence). The CDR3 extends over 15 amino acids. CDR3 amino acids: CAWRAGQGRRTEAFF. The CDR3 DNA follows: TGTGCCTGGAGAGCCGGACAGGGGCGGCGGACTGAAGCTTTCTTT.

Here the CDR3 reads CSVEDGTGALDNEQFF. Here the CDR3 DNA reads TGCAGCGTTGAAGATGGGACAGGGGCGCTGGACAATGAGCAGTTCTTC. The V call is TRBV29-1, the J call TRBJ2-1; 10 nucleotides align to TRBD1. V trimming: 0 bases; J trimming: 5 bases; junction bases outside the gene matches: 7. The CDR3 consists of 16 residues. Germline V lookup: CDR1 SQVTM, CDR2 ANQGSEA.

Only a few counts were recorded for this clone. The chain is built from TRBV6-1 and TRBJ2-7; 10 nucleotides align to TRBD2. Unmatched junction bases numbered 2, after V lost 0 bases and J lost 3 bases. This CDR3 has 15 residues. Germline CDR1 reads MNHNS; CDR2 reads SASEGT. CDR3 in amino acids: CASSEAASGGYEQYF. The CDR3 coding sequence is TGTGCCAGCAGTGAAGCGGCTAGCGGGGGCTACGAGCAGTACTTC.